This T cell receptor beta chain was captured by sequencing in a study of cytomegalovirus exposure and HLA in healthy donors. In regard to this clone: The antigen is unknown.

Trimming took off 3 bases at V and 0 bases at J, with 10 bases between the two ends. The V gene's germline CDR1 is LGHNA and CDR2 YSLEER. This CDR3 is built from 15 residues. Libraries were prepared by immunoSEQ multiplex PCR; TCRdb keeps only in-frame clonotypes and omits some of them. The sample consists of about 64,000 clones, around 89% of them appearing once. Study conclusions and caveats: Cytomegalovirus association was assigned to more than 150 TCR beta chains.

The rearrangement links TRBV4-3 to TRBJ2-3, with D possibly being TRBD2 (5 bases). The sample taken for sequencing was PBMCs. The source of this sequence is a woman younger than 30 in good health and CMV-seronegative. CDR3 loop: CASSQRLPSTDTQYF. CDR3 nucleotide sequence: TGCGCCAGCAGCCAGAGACTACCTAGCACAGATACGCAGTATTTT.